The 29 T cell receptor beta chains below come from one sample, sequenced in a study of read filtering for tumor transcriptome and immune sequencing. From approximately 430 ng of RNA, a library with molecular barcoded alpha/delta and beta/gamma adaptors was made. One entry per CDR3 protein, called by TCRdb with MiXCR from the reads. Among approximately 5,000 distinct CDR3 sequences listed, around 21% were seen once. The source material was a population of CD138-negative cells sorted from bone marrow. These receptor sequences come from a donor aged 40 or older with multiple myeloma.

The sample holds a few counts of this clonotype. The chain is built from TRBV6-2 or TRBV6-3 and TRBJ2-5; D might be TRBD1 or TRBD2, each matching 5 bases. Germline CDR1 is MNHEY and CDR2 is SVGEGT. The CDR3 length is 14 residues. V lost 3 bases and J lost 9, with 17 bases in between. The CDR3 reads CASSYSGREGAQYF. The DNA of the CDR3 is TGTGCCAGCAGTTATTCCGGACGGGAAGGGGCCCAGTACTTC.

In this sample, this clonotype is medium-sized. This chain joins TRBV9 and TRBJ2-2; 10 nucleotides line up with TRBD1. The germline CDR1 and CDR2 sequences are SGDLS and YYNGEE. The CDR3 covers 15 residues. V shed 5 bases, J shed 3 bases, and the junction held 4 bases outside the gene matches. The CDR3 reads CASRSGTGDTGELFF. CDR3 DNA sequence: TGTGCCAGCAGGAGCGGGACAGGGGACACCGGGGAGCTGTTTTTT.

In the case of this clonotype: Possible read error: a much larger clone is one base away. The chain couples TRBV7-2 to TRBJ1-1; D is ambiguous. The germline gives CDR1 SGHTA, CDR2 FQGNSA. The CDR3 length is 16 residues. V was clipped by 5 bases and J by 0 bases, with 16 bases between them. The DNA of the CDR3 is TGTGCCAGCAGCCCCGGGATAGGCTCCATGAACACTGAAGCTTTCTTT. Encoded protein: CASSPGIGSMNTEAFF.

This clonotype was recorded a few times. A read error may explain this, as a much larger clone is one base away. The CDR3 end shows no conserved phenylalanine or tryptophan, and so a read error is likely. The J gene is TRBJ2-3, the V gene TRBV7-3, with D possibly matching TRBD2 (5 bases). Trimming pared 2 bases from V and 6 bases from J, leaving 18 bases between. This CDR3 is built from 16 residues. The germline CDR1 and CDR2 sequences are SGHTA and FQGTGA. Here the CDR3 reads CASSLLASSGWDTQYL. The CDR3 DNA follows: TGTGCCAGCAGCTTACTGGCTAGCTCAGGTTGGGATACGCAGTATCTT.

The rearrangement joins TRBV28 to TRBJ2-1, with D maybe TRBD2 (5 bases). CDR3 size: 15 residues. V lost 9 bases and J 4 bases, leaving 19 bases between the germline ends. Per the germline V gene, CDR1 is MDHEN and CDR2 is SYDVKM. CDR3 sequence (DNA): TGTGCCAGTCCGGGATGGGGATGGGGATACAATGAGCAGTTCTTC. Translating it yields CASPGWGWGYNEQFF.

At least ten counts were recorded for this clonotype. The chain has TRBV5-1 and TRBJ2-1; D is uncertain. In germline, CDR1 is SGHRS, CDR2 YFSETQ. V was trimmed by 4 bases and J by 2 bases, leaving 7 bases between them. CDR3 size: 13 residues. In nucleotides, the CDR3 is TGCGCCAGCAGCCCTAACACCTACAATGAGCAGTTCTTC. The encoded protein is CASSPNTYNEQFF.

This clonotype was counted at least ten times. CDR3 in amino acids: CSARDRNYEQYF. Written as DNA, the CDR3 is TGCAGCGCCCGGGACAGAAACTACGAGCAGTACTTC. V is TRBV29-1 and J is TRBJ2-7; 7 nucleotides match TRBD1. The ends lost 7 bases at V and 3 bases at J; junction bases unmatched: 6. The CDR3 has 12 amino acids. The V gene's germline CDR1 is SQVTM and CDR2 ANQGSEA.

This clonotype was counted at least ten times. The chain carries TRBV7-9 and TRBJ2-5; D not certain. Germline values: CDR1 SEHNR, CDR2 FQNEAQ (reference sequence). V lost 2 bases to trimming and J lost 2 bases, with 12 bases between them. CDR3 size: 15 residues. Here the CDR3 DNA reads TGTGCCAGCAGCTTAATGACCTCTCCACAAGAGACCCAGTACTTC. As protein: CASSLMTSPQETQYF.

By share, this clonotype counts as medium-sized. The chain links TRBV6-1 to TRBJ1-4; 11 bases are shared with TRBD1. The junction had 15 bases not matched to a gene; V was cut back by 6 bases and J by 9 bases. Germline V gives CDR1 MNHNS, CDR2 SASEGT. CDR3 size: 17 residues. CDR3 protein: CASSGQGAPLAMQKLFF. The CDR3 DNA sequence: TGTGCCAGCAGCGGACAGGGGGCTCCCCTGGCAATGCAAAAACTGTTTTTT.

This rearrangement joins TRBV28 to TRBJ2-1; D is possibly TRBD2 (6 bases). V shed 6 bases and J shed 0 bases, with 15 bases lying between them. The germline CDR1 and CDR2 sequences are MDHEN and SYDVKM. There are 16 residues in the CDR3. CDR3 amino acids: CASRWGLGLSYNEQFF. The CDR3 DNA reads as TGTGCCAGCAGGTGGGGACTGGGCCTCTCCTACAATGAGCAGTTCTTC.

This clonotype was picked up a small number of times. The V gene is TRBV7-2, the J gene TRBJ2-1; a possible D gene is TRBD2 (6 bases). CDR1 is SGHTA, CDR2 FQGNSA, per germline. This CDR3 is 15 amino acids long. Trimming removed 1 base from V and 12 bases from J, with 19 bases in between. CDR3 residues: CASSLEGLIMTGQFF. Written as DNA, the CDR3 is TGTGCCAGCAGCTTAGAGGGACTTATTATGACTGGGCAGTTCTTC.

A remark on this clonotype: This likely reflects a read error, since a far larger clone is one base away. This rearrangement joins TRBV7-9 to TRBJ2-3; weak D call: TRBD1 (5 bases). The CDR3 runs to 15 residues. CDR1 is SEHNR and CDR2 is FQNEAQ in the germline V gene (reference sequence). CDR3 nucleotide sequence: TGTGCCAGCAGCTTGTACCCACTCCCCACAGGTACGCAGTATTTT. Amino acids: CASSLYPLPTGTQYF.

A few counts support this clonotype. A clone one base away is much larger, so this may be a read error. This chain links TRBV6-2 or TRBV6-3 with TRBJ1-5; D is perhaps TRBD1 (6 bases). V was shortened by 8 bases and J by 9 bases, with 17 bases between the two germline ends. The germline V gene encodes CDR1 MNHEY and CDR2 SVGEGT. This CDR3 comprises 13 residues. CDR3 region: CASLRGGGRPQHF. In DNA, the CDR3 is TGTGCCAGCCTCAGGGGCGGAGGTCGGCCCCAGCATTTT.

By share, this clonotype ranks as medium-sized (0.01 to 0.1%). DNA for the CDR3: TGCGCCAGCAGCCAAGAAAGTGAGGGGTCCGGGGAGCTGTTTTTT. Its translation is CASSQESEGSGELFF. V usage is TRBV4-3 and J usage is TRBJ2-2; D may be TRBD1 or TRBD2 (5 bases each). This CDR3 comprises 15 residues. V was shortened by 0 bases and J by 6 bases, with 11 bases between the two germline ends. The germline V gene has CDR1 LGHNA and CDR2 YSLEER.

This clonotype occurred many times. The chain couples TRBV20-1 to TRBJ2-1; 13 bases align to TRBD2. Germline V gives CDR1 DFQATT, CDR2 SNEGSKA (reference sequence). V dropped 4 bases and J dropped 2; count of bases not matched to a gene: 11. This CDR3 has 18 amino acids. The CDR3 protein is CSAMGGITSGRAYNEQFF. CDR3 in DNA: TGCAGTGCTATGGGAGGGATTACTAGCGGGAGGGCCTACAATGAGCAGTTCTTC.

This clonotype counts as medium-sized. V and J are TRBV3-1 and TRBJ2-3, with D unclear. Trimming cost V 0 bases and J 0 bases, with 10 bases left between them. In germline, CDR1 is LGHDT, CDR2 YNNKEL (reference sequence). The length of the CDR3 is 16 residues. CDR3 coding DNA: TGTGCCAGCAGCCAAGATTACCCGGGTAGCACAGATACGCAGTATTTT. Residues: CASSQDYPGSTDTQYF.

This clonotype was recorded at least ten times. The rearrangement links TRBV30 to TRBJ1-1; 10 bases align to TRBD1. Per the germline V gene, CDR1 is GTSNPN and CDR2 is SVGIG (reference sequence). The CDR3 has 15 amino acids. V shed 3 bases, J shed 4 bases, and the junction held 8 bases outside the gene matches. The CDR3 loop is CAWSAGQGVSTEAFF. CDR3 DNA: TGTGCCTGGAGCGCTGGACAGGGGGTTAGCACTGAAGCTTTCTTT.

This clonotype is labeled as medium-sized. This chain links TRBV27 with TRBJ2-7, with D unresolved. V lost 4 bases and J lost 0, with 7 bases in between. CDR1 and CDR2 (germline): MNHEY, SMNVEV (reference sequence). The CDR3 extends over 13 amino acids. DNA for the CDR3: TGTGCCAGCAGTTGGCTTGGCTCCTACGAGCAGTACTTC. It specifies CASSWLGSYEQYF.

By sample fraction, this clonotype is medium-sized. J is TRBJ2-1 and V is TRBV5-6; tentatively, D is TRBD2 (5 bases). This CDR3 spans 15 amino acids. The V end lost 2 bases, the J end lost 0 bases, and 9 bases lay between the germline ends. From germline, CDR1 is SGHDT and CDR2 YYEEEE. Here the CDR3 reads CASSFFGNSYNEQFF. In nucleotides, the CDR3 is TGTGCCAGCAGCTTCTTCGGGAACTCCTACAATGAGCAGTTCTTC.

Sample share makes this clonotype medium-sized. The chain couples TRBV24-1 to TRBJ2-7; D ambiguous. CDR1 is KGHDR, CDR2 SFDVKD, per germline. This CDR3 region has 14 residues. The ends were cut back, 4 bases at V and 0 bases at J, with 9 bases in the middle. The CDR3 nucleotides are TGTGCCACCAGTGAAAGCGCCAGCTCCTACGAGCAGTACTTC. Translating gives CATSESASSYEQYF.

This clonotype was counted ten times or more. This chain uses TRBV29-1 with TRBJ2-1, with TRBD2 matching 9 bases. V lost 7 bases and J lost 0; bases outside the gene matches: 10. CDR1 SQVTM and CDR2 ANQGSEA come from the germline V gene. This CDR3 has 16 amino acids. The CDR3 DNA follows: TGCAGCGCTGAGACTAGCGGAGCGAGCTCCTACAATGAGCAGTTCTTC. Translation gives CSAETSGASSYNEQFF.

This clonotype came up many times. The rearrangement joins TRBV7-9 to TRBJ1-6; D not resolved. The CDR3 has 14 residues. The germline CDR1 and CDR2 sequences are SEHNR and FQNEAQ (reference sequence). V shed 5 bases and J shed 10 bases, with 15 bases lying between them. CDR3 DNA sequence: TGTGCCAGCAGCACTAGAAGCGACAACTCACCCCTCCACTTT. It encodes CASSTRSDNSPLHF.

This clonotype rates as medium-sized. This chain links TRBV4-1 with TRBJ1-2; TRBD1 might be the D (5 bases). CDR1 and CDR2 from the germline V gene are MGHRA and YSYEKL. V lost 0 bases to trimming and J lost 1 base, with 12 bases between them. This CDR3 is built from 16 residues. This chain's CDR3 is CASSQEEQGVNYGYTF. CDR3 nucleotides: TGCGCCAGCAGCCAAGAGGAGCAGGGTGTTAACTATGGCTACACCTTC.

This clonotype is deemed medium-sized. The genes are TRBV6-7 and TRBJ2-3; TRBD2 is a possible D gene (5 bases). TRBV6-7 carries the ORF label, with uncertain function. The ends were cut back, 2 bases at V and 0 bases at J, with 18 bases in the middle. This CDR3 is 18 amino acids long. The CDR3 DNA reads as TGTGCCAGCAGTTACGTCCTGGACTTCGGAATTAGCACAGATACGCAGTATTTT. This translates into CASSYVLDFGISTDTQYF.

This clonotype was recorded a few times. A much larger clone is a single base away; this may be a read error. V usage is TRBV7-9 and J usage is TRBJ2-7; D remains ambiguous. Germline V lookup: CDR1 SEHNR, CDR2 FQNEAQ (reference sequence). The CDR3 runs 15 residues. CDR3 coding DNA: TGTGCCAGCAGCTCCCGACAATCTCGCTCCTACAAGCAGTACTTC. As protein: CASSSRQSRSYKQYF.

This clonotype was counted a few times. This likely traces to a read error, being one base from a far larger clone. The rearrangement joins TRBV2 to TRBJ1-4; D call uncertain. The CDR3 contains 15 residues. Germline CDR1 is SNHLY and CDR2 is FYNNEI. In DNA, the CDR3 is TGTGCCAGCGCCAGCGGGAGTATAGCGCCAGATACGCAGGATTTT. Translating it yields CASASGSIAPDTQDF.

The chain joins TRBV19 to TRBJ2-1; 7 bases agree with TRBD2. Germline CDR1 LNHDA, CDR2 SQIVND (reference sequence). With V trimmed by 6 bases and J by 7 bases, 6 bases remained unmatched. This CDR3 is 13 amino acids long. CDR3 sequence reads: CASRGGSGNEQFF. CDR3 coding DNA: TGTGCCAGTAGAGGCGGGAGTGGGAATGAGCAGTTCTTC.

Note on this clonotype: The conserved closing phenylalanine or tryptophan is absent in this CDR3, likely reflecting a read error. This chain joins TRBV20-1 and TRBJ2-7; no clear D. The CDR3 loop spans 11 amino acids. CDR1 and CDR2 (germline): DFQATT, SNEGSKA (reference sequence). The CDR3 region is CSAPISYGQYS. CDR3 bases: TGCAGTGCTCCCATTTCCTACGGGCAGTACTCC.

This clonotype ranks as medium-sized (0.01 to 0.1%). This chain uses TRBV12-3 or TRBV12-4 with TRBJ1-1; D not certain. The CDR3 length is 13 residues. V was shortened by 1 base and J by 1 base, with 4 bases between the two germline ends. The chain's CDR3 is CASSLGPNTEAFF. CDR3 sequence (DNA): TGTGCCAGCAGTTTAGGGCCGAACACTGAAGCTTTCTTT.